This entry lists 19 T cell receptor beta chains sequenced from one sample in a study of graft-versus-host responses after intestinal transplantation. The repertoire was sequenced with immunoSEQ multiplex PCR; TCRdb's copy has only in-frame clones and lacks some. Of 77,000 or so clones listed, 92% were seen once; the top ten hold about 0.67%. Sample: PBMCs, taken 98 days after intestinal transplantation. Every receptor here comes from a human patient who received an intestinal transplant, so some T cells may come from the graft donor.

The chain uses TRBV7-6 and TRBJ2-1; the D call may be TRBD1 or TRBD2 (7 bases each). In germline, CDR1 is SGHVS, CDR2 FNYEAQ. Trimming removed 5 bases at V and 6 bases at J, with 17 bases between. The CDR3 length is 15 residues. This CDR3 is CASSGGDREGNEQFF. In nucleotides, the CDR3 is TGTGCCAGCAGCGGAGGCGACAGGGAGGGCAATGAGCAGTTCTTC.

CDR3 amino acids: CASSQDAGSSYNEQFF. The CDR3, as DNA: TGTGCCAGCAGCCAAGACGCTGGGAGCTCCTACAATGAGCAGTTCTTC. The chain recombines TRBV4-2 with TRBJ2-1; tentative D call: TRBD2 (5 bases). The CDR3 contains 16 residues. Germline CDR1 LGHNA, CDR2 YNFKEQ. Trimming cost V 0 bases and J 0 bases, with 9 bases left between them.

The rearrangement links TRBV29-1 to TRBJ2-2, with 7 bases lining up with TRBD2. Germline V gene data show CDR1 as SQVTM and CDR2 as ANQGSEA. The trim removed 6 bases at V and 2 bases at J, leaving 9 bases unmatched. The CDR3 contains 15 residues. CDR3 region: CSVSASGINTGELFF. CDR3 bases: TGCAGCGTCTCGGCGAGCGGGATTAACACCGGGGAGCTGTTTTTT.

The rearrangement uses TRBV7-7 and TRBJ1-1; D call uncertain. CDR1 is SSHAT, CDR2 FNYEAQ, per germline (reference sequence). Between the trimmed V and J ends, which lost 3 bases and 5 bases, there was a span of 10 bases. The CDR3 extends over 13 amino acids. The CDR3 spells CASSFGVGTEAFF. CDR3 nucleotide sequence: TGTGCCAGCAGCTTTGGGGTGGGGACTGAAGCTTTCTTT.

DNA of the CDR3: TGTGCCAGCAGCTTCTCAGGGGCGAGGTATGGCTACACCTTC. This gives the protein CASSFSGARYGYTF. This rearrangement joins TRBV7-2 to TRBJ1-2; possible D gene TRBD1, 6 bases. CDR1 SGHTA and CDR2 FQGNSA come from the germline V gene. The CDR3 consists of 14 residues. Deletions cut 3 bases from V and 5 bases from J, with 13 bases between.

This rearrangement joins TRBV10-3 to TRBJ1-2; perhaps TRBD1 as D (6 bases). Germline V gene sequence: CDR1 ENHRY, CDR2 SYGVKD. The CDR3 extends over 14 amino acids. Trimming removed 0 bases at V and 2 bases at J, with 7 bases between. The CDR3, as DNA: TGTGCCATCAGTGAGTCAGGGACAAACTATGGCTACACCTTC. Protein: CAISESGTNYGYTF.

The chain links TRBV28 to TRBJ2-5; maybe TRBD1 (6 bases). The CDR3 length is 16 residues. Trimming pared 6 bases from V and 2 bases from J, leaving 19 bases between. CDR1 and CDR2 from the germline V gene are MDHEN and SYDVKM. CDR3: CASRPRLDRLQETQYF. CDR3 sequence (DNA): TGTGCCAGCAGACCGCGTCTCGACAGGTTGCAAGAGACCCAGTACTTC.

This sequence joins TRBV4-1 and TRBJ2-1; tentatively, D is TRBD1 (6 bases). The CDR3 loop spans 16 amino acids. The V end lost 0 bases, the J end lost 4 bases, and 13 bases lay between the germline ends. Germline V gene lookup returns CDR1 MGHRA and CDR2 YSYEKL. The CDR3 region is CASSQDGAGVYNEQFF. As DNA, the CDR3 is TGCGCCAGCAGCCAAGATGGGGCAGGGGTGTACAATGAGCAGTTCTTC.

The chain links TRBV11-1 to TRBJ2-5; D unresolved. Trimming shortened V by 5 bases and J by 3 bases, and 13 bases separated the two germline ends. This CDR3 is 14 amino acids long. Germline V CDR1 and CDR2: SGHAT, FQDESV (reference sequence). CDR3 bases: TGTGCCAGCAGCCCAAGACACACGGAAGAGACCCAGTACTTC. Its translation is CASSPRHTEETQYF.

The chain combines TRBV11-2 with TRBJ1-1; D is possibly TRBD1 (6 bases). Trimming took off 5 bases at V and 0 bases at J, with 25 bases between the two ends. The CDR3 consists of 19 residues. Per the germline V gene, CDR1 is SGHAT and CDR2 is FQNNGV. Here the CDR3 DNA reads TGTGCCAGCAGCCCGCGTCAAATCACAGGGTTGGGTATGAACACTGAAGCTTTCTTT. It translates to CASSPRQITGLGMNTEAFF.

This clone was recorded only once. The chain has TRBV6-6 and TRBJ1-5; no clear D gene. The germline V gene has CDR1 MNHNY and CDR2 SVGAGI (reference sequence). This CDR3 has 13 residues. V was cut by 1 base and J by 5 bases, with 6 bases left in between. The DNA of the CDR3 is TGTGCCAGCAGTTACTTACGAGATCAGCCCCAGCATTTT. Amino acid sequence: CASSYLRDQPQHF.

This clone was observed a single time. This chain uses TRBV29-1 with TRBJ2-5; the D is unclear. The better agreement between TRBJ2-7 and the DNA end casts doubt on the J call. In germline, CDR1 is SQVTM, CDR2 ANQGSEA. CDR3 size: 11 residues. The CDR3 nucleotides are TGCAGCGTTGTCGTTTCCTACGAGCAGTACTTC. Its protein product is CSVVVSYEQYF.

In this sample, this clone turned up once. The gene calls are TRBV2 and TRBJ2-7, with D maybe TRBD1 (6 bases). This CDR3 is 11 amino acids long. CDR1 and CDR2 from the germline V gene are SNHLY and FYNNEI. V was clipped by 9 bases and J by 6 bases, with 12 bases between them. CDR3 sequence (DNA): TGTGCCAGGAAAGTGGGGGCCGAGCAGTACTTC. It codes for CARKVGAEQYF.

This clone has just a few counts. This chain uses TRBV5-6 with TRBJ1-3; D is unresolved. V lost 0 bases and J lost 0, with 7 bases in between. Germline CDR1 is SGHDT and CDR2 is YYEEEE. The CDR3 is 15 residues long. CDR3 in amino acids: CASSLGGHSGNTIYF. In DNA, the CDR3 is TGTGCCAGCAGCTTGGGAGGGCACTCTGGAAACACCATATATTTT.

V usage is TRBV6-5 and J usage is TRBJ1-2; 10 bases fit TRBD1. The CDR3 totals 15 residues. V shed 5 bases and J 3 bases; nucleotides not matched to a gene: 6. The germline V gene encodes CDR1 MNHEY and CDR2 SVGAGI. The CDR3 reads CASSPLTGGDYGYTF. As DNA, the CDR3 is TGTGCCAGCAGTCCATTGACAGGGGGCGACTATGGCTACACCTTC.

This clone turned up a few times. The rearrangement links TRBV5-6 to TRBJ2-2; TRBD2 agrees at 9 bases. The CDR3 length is 15 residues. V lost 1 base to trimming and J lost 6 bases; unmatched junction nucleotides: 4. Germline V gene lookup returns CDR1 SGHDT and CDR2 YYEEEE. CDR3 region: CASSLWREGAGELFF. CDR3 DNA: TGTGCCAGCAGCTTGTGGCGGGAGGGCGCCGGGGAGCTGTTTTTT.

This clone was found once. The chain couples TRBV11-3 to TRBJ1-2; no definite D call. Trimming cost V 5 bases and J 2 bases, with 6 bases left between them. The germline V gene encodes CDR1 SGHNT and CDR2 YENEEA. CDR3 length: 12 amino acids. CDR3 sequence reads: CASSPGNYGYTF. CDR3 nucleotide sequence: TGTGCCAGCAGCCCGGGCAACTATGGCTACACCTTC.

In nucleotides, the CDR3 is TGTGCCAGCTCACCCCTGGACAGTACTAGCACAGATACGCAGTATTTT. Protein product: CASSPLDSTSTDTQYF. The J gene is TRBJ2-3, the V gene TRBV18, with a possible D match to TRBD1 (6 bases). Germline CDR1 reads KGHSH; CDR2 reads LQKENI. V shed 3 bases and J shed 0 bases, with 13 bases lying between them. The CDR3 is 16 residues long.

The V call is TRBV21-1, the J call TRBJ1-5. TRBV21-1 is labeled a pseudogene. This CDR3 region has 15 residues. DNA of the CDR3: TGTGCCAGCAGCAAAGGGGGTCGAGGTAATCAGCCCCAGCATTTT. Encoded protein: CASSKGGRGNQPQHF.